Reported below is one T cell receptor (beta chain). Trimming removed 3 bases at V and 1 base at J, with 7 bases between. This CDR3 is 14 amino acids long. The germline CDR1 and CDR2 sequences are SGDLS and YYNGEE. This entry belongs to a study of cytomegalovirus exposure and HLA in healthy donors. PCR primers comprised 60 Vbeta and 13 Jbeta primers. Only in-frame clones appear in the TCRdb table, and some are missing; sequencing was by immunoSEQ multiplex PCR. The sample has about 110,000 clones; 60% to 85% are singletons. The chain has TRBV9 and TRBJ1-4; possibly TRBD1 for D (5 bases). The source material was PBMCs. The receptor's source is a female donor in good health and CMV-seropositive. DNA for the CDR3: TGTGCCAGCAGCGCGACAGTAACTAATGAAAAACTGTTTTTT. Translation gives CASSATVTNEKLFF. The complete variable domain, with remaining parts taken from reference TRBV9 and TRBJ1-4, reads DSGVTQTPKHLITATGQRVTLRCSPRSGDLSVYWYQQSLDQGLQFLIQYYNGEERAKGNILERFSAQQFPDLHSELNLSSLELGDSALYFCASSATVTNEKLFFGSGTQLSVL.